The 16 T cell receptor beta chains given below trace back to one sample, sequenced in a study of OX40 agonist ivuxolimab in advanced cancers. The method was the immunoSEQ multiplex PCR assay. Entries here come from immuneACCESS through TCRdb and include only in-frame sequences with V and J called. Some clones fail to appear in such tables; in the studies checked, an unresolved V gene covers under half of the shortfall, and the cause of the remainder is unknown. Within this sample are under 50,000 clones, with 82% of them counted one time only. The ten largest clones add up to roughly 8% of the sample. The sequences come from CD4+ or CD8+ T cells sorted from blood, collected in a trial of the OX40 agonist ivuxolimab. The receptors were gathered from an adult with an advanced solid tumor such as melanoma, head and neck, liver or kidney cancer.

The rearrangement joins TRBV13 to TRBJ2-1, with 8 bases that match TRBD1. The CDR3 is 14 residues long. CDR1 PRHDT and CDR2 FYEKMQ come from the germline V gene (reference sequence). V gave up 4 bases and J gave up 7 bases; unmatched junction bases: 6. The chain's CDR3 is CASSSYDRGNEQFF. CDR3 DNA: TGTGCCAGCAGCTCCTACGACAGGGGAAATGAGCAGTTCTTC. Based on the CDR3 plus reference TRBV13 and TRBJ2-1, the full variable domain is AAGVIQSPRHLIKEKRETATLKCYPIPRHDTVYWYQQGPGQDPQFLISFYEKMQSDKGSIPDRFSAQQFSDYHSELNMSSLELGDSALYFCASSSYDRGNEQFFGPGTRLTVL.

In DNA, the CDR3 is TGTGCCAGCAGTTCTCCTCGACAGCCTCCCTCCTACGAGCAGTACTTC. Protein: CASSSPRQPPSYEQYF. V is TRBV6-5 and J is TRBJ2-7; possible D gene TRBD1, 5 bases. CDR1 is MNHEY, CDR2 SVGAGI, per germline. Between the trimmed V and J ends, which lost 4 bases and 0 bases, there was a span of 16 bases. The CDR3 contains 16 residues.

This clone was picked up one time. CDR3 protein: CASSLTGGYTF. CDR3 sequence (DNA): TGTGCCAGCAGCTTAACAGGGGGCTACACCTTC. This chain joins TRBV5-4 and TRBJ1-2; D possibly corresponds to TRBD1 (6 bases). Germline V gene data show CDR1 as SGHNT and CDR2 as YYREEE (reference sequence). This CDR3 is 11 amino acids long. Trimming took 2 bases from V and 8 from J, leaving 7 bases between them.

V gene TRBV5-4 combines with J gene TRBJ2-2; D not resolved. This CDR3 region has 12 residues. Between the trimmed V and J ends, which lost 3 bases and 3 bases, there was a span of 3 bases. The germline CDR1 and CDR2 sequences are SGHNT and YYREEE (reference sequence). This CDR3 is CASSSDTGELFF. Here the CDR3 DNA reads TGTGCCAGCAGCTCGGACACCGGGGAGCTGTTTTTT. The whole variable domain, filled in from reference TRBV5-4 and TRBJ2-2, reads ETGVTQSPTHLIKTRGQQVTLRCSSQSGHNTVSWYQQALGQGPQFIFQYYREEENGRGNFPPRFSGLQFPNYSSELNVNALELDDSALYLCASSSDTGELFFGEGSRLTVL.

The J gene is TRBJ2-1, the V gene TRBV27; 16 positions agree with TRBD2. The CDR3 totals 20 residues. J gave up 2 bases and V 5 bases, and 12 bases lay outside the gene matches. The germline CDR1 and CDR2 sequences are MNHEY and SMNVEV (reference sequence). CDR3 residues: CASSAPSGTSGRGAYNEQFF. The CDR3, as DNA: TGTGCCAGCAGTGCCCCATCCGGGACTAGCGGGAGGGGCGCCTACAATGAGCAGTTCTTC.

J is TRBJ1-2 and V is TRBV19; the match to TRBD1 covers 7 bases. Germline V gene sequence: CDR1 LNHDA, CDR2 SQIVND (reference sequence). CDR3 size: 15 residues. J was trimmed by 4 bases and V by 0 bases; bases with no gene match: 5. The CDR3 coding sequence is TGTGCCAGTAGTATAGACCGACAGGGACTCTATGGCTACACCTTC. Amino acid sequence: CASSIDRQGLYGYTF.

The chain recombines TRBV9 with TRBJ1-2; D is possibly TRBD1 (6 bases). The germline CDR1 and CDR2 sequences are SGDLS and YYNGEE. There are 16 residues in the CDR3. V lost 0 bases and J 1 base, leaving 13 bases between the germline ends. This CDR3 reads CASSVGDGGLNYGYTF. The CDR3 bases are TGTGCCAGCAGCGTAGGAGACGGGGGGCTTAACTATGGCTACACCTTC.

This clone occurred a few times. V gene TRBV2 combines with J gene TRBJ1-5; possibly TRBD1 for D (5 bases). Germline assignment: CDR1 SNHLY and CDR2 FYNNEI. The V end lost 5 bases, the J end lost 3 bases, and 8 bases lay between the germline ends. CDR3 size: 13 residues. CDR3 protein: CASSRDFNQPQHF. The CDR3 DNA reads as TGTGCCAGCAGTCGGGACTTCAATCAGCCCCAGCATTTT.

The chain carries TRBV5-6 and TRBJ2-1, with a weak D call TRBD2 (6 bases). Germline CDR1 reads SGHDT; CDR2 reads YYEEEE. CDR3 length: 18 amino acids. Trimming pared 2 bases from V and 0 bases from J, leaving 18 bases between. CDR3 in DNA: TGTGCCAGCAGCTTAGAGGGCTTTACGGGAGACTCCTACAATGAGCAGTTCTTC. It is translated as CASSLEGFTGDSYNEQFF.

The chain uses TRBV11-2 and TRBJ1-1; no reliable D call. Per germline, CDR1 SGHAT and CDR2 FQNNGV. V gave up 2 bases and J gave up 0 bases, with 13 bases separating them. The length of the CDR3 is 16 residues. CDR3 bases: TGTGCCAGCAGCTTATGGCGTTCCAGCATGAACACTGAAGCTTTCTTT. Its translation: CASSLWRSSMNTEAFF. Using reference TRBV11-2 and TRBJ1-1 for the parts outside the CDR3, the full variable domain is EAGVAQSPRYKIIEKRQSVAFWCNPISGHATLYWYQQILGQGPKLLIQFQNNGVVDDSQLPKDRFSAERLKGVDSTLKIQPAKLEDSAVYLCASSLWRSSMNTEAFFGQGTRLTVV.

This clone was recorded once. V and J are TRBV10-1 and TRBJ1-6, with 10 bases matching TRBD1. V lost 0 bases to trimming and J lost 14 bases; unmatched junction nucleotides: 1. This CDR3 contains 13 residues. Germline V lookup: CDR1 WNHNN, CDR2 SYGVQD (reference sequence). CDR3 nucleotides: TGCGCCAGCAGTGAGTCGGGACAGGGGACCCTCCACTTT. The encoded protein is CASSESGQGTLHF.

The CDR3 bases are TGTGCCAGTAGGGATGGGACAGGGTGGTTGGCTTTCTTT. It translates to CASRDGTGWLAFF. The rearrangement joins TRBV19 to TRBJ1-1, with 9 bases that match TRBD1. Germline lookup yields CDR1 LNHDA and CDR2 SQIVND (reference sequence). This CDR3 contains 13 residues. Trimming removed 6 bases from V and 11 bases from J; junction bases left unmatched: 10.

In its sample, this clone ranks as medium-sized (0.01 to 0.1%). V is TRBV4-1 and J is TRBJ2-7, with D possibly TRBD2 on 5 matching bases. CDR1 is MGHRA, CDR2 YSYEKL, per germline. The CDR3 length is 15 residues. The V and J ends lost 1 base and 3 bases respectively, with 13 bases between them. The CDR3 nucleotides are TGCGCCAGCAGCCAAGCAAATAGCGCTGACTACGAGCAGTACTTC. It specifies CASSQANSADYEQYF.

This chain joins TRBV30 and TRBJ1-1; TRBD1 matches 8 bases. The V gene's germline CDR1 is GTSNPN and CDR2 SVGIG (reference sequence). The length of the CDR3 is 13 residues. Trimming took 4 bases from V and 5 from J; bases not matched to a gene: 6. The CDR3: CAWNGDRQTEAFF. The CDR3 bases are TGTGCCTGGAATGGGGACAGGCAAACTGAAGCTTTCTTT.

This clone qualifies as medium-sized. The sample has other DNA sequences that encode this CDR3 too. V and J are TRBV29-1 and TRBJ2-7; the match to TRBD1 covers 11 bases. J was trimmed by 4 bases and V by 5 bases; bases with no gene match: 4. The CDR3 spans 13 residues. Germline V gene lookup returns CDR1 SQVTM and CDR2 ANQGSEA. The CDR3 region is CSVRTGGFYEQYF. The CDR3 DNA reads TGCAGCGTTAGGACAGGGGGCTTTTACGAGCAGTACTTC.

This rearrangement joins TRBV11-2 to TRBJ1-1; no definite D call. Germline-derived CDR1 and CDR2 are SGHAT and FQNNGV. With 5 bases removed from V and 1 base from J, the gap between germline ends came to 14 bases. This CDR3 is 15 amino acids long. In nucleotides, the CDR3 is TGTGCCAGCAGCCCGCCTATAAGTAGGAACACTGAAGCTTTCTTT. Encoded protein: CASSPPISRNTEAFF.